This is a list of T cell receptor beta chains from one sample in a study of blood T cell repertoires in COVID-19. Some clones are missing from TCRdb's copy, which holds only in-frame ones; the method was immunoSEQ multiplex PCR. The table has fewer than 250,000 clones, over 80% seen once. The sample comprised PBMCs or T cells enriched from blood (not recorded which). Receptors originate from a woman aged 25 to 39 who had been exposed to COVID-19. The CDR3 runs from the conserved cysteine through the conserved F or W. D genes are given only for firm matches. Size is omitted from some rows. Given values are once, few, many or a class for expanded clones.

J gene: TRBJ1-1
CDR3 length: 12
clone size: .
D gene: .
V gene: TRBV29-1
CDR3 protein: CSVGGWNTEAFF
CDR3 DNA: TGCAGCGTTGGAGGGTGGAACACTGAAGCTTTCTTT

J gene: TRBJ1-2
CDR3 length: 15
clone size: few
D gene: .
V gene: TRBV30
CDR3 protein: CAWSVTQTTIYGYTF
CDR3 DNA: TGTGCCTGGAGTGTAACACAGACAACCATCTATGGCTACACCTTC

J gene: TRBJ1-2
CDR3 length: 13
clone size: once
D gene: .
V gene: TRBV7-2
CDR3 protein: CASSHRENYGYTF
CDR3 DNA: TGTGCCAGCAGCCATAGGGAGAACTATGGCTACACCTTC

J gene: TRBJ2-2
CDR3 length: 13
clone size: .
D gene: .
V gene: TRBV27
CDR3 protein: CASRYRETGELFF
CDR3 DNA: TGTGCCAGCAGATACAGGGAAACCGGGGAGCTGTTTTTT

J gene: TRBJ1-2
CDR3 length: 12
clone size: once
D gene: .
V gene: TRBV20-1
CDR3 protein: CSASYGGNGYTF
CDR3 DNA: TGCAGTGCTAGTTACGGGGGAAATGGCTACACCTTC

J gene: TRBJ1-5
CDR3 length: 19
clone size: .
D gene: TRBD1
V gene: TRBV5-6
CDR3 protein: CASSLAGTGGPYSNQPQHF
CDR3 DNA: TGTGCCAGCAGCTTGGCCGGGACAGGGGGCCCATATAGCAATCAGCCCCAGCATTTT

J gene: TRBJ1-3
CDR3 length: 14
clone size: .
D gene: TRBD1
V gene: TRBV27
CDR3 protein: CASSWDREGNTIYF
CDR3 DNA: TGTGCCAGCAGTTGGGACAGGGAGGGAAACACCATATATTTT

J gene: TRBJ2-4
CDR3 length: 20
clone size: .
D gene: TRBD1
V gene: TRBV6-2/TRBV6-3
CDR3 protein: CASSYSNLEGTGTSKNIQYF
CDR3 DNA: TGTGCCAGCAGTTACTCGAATCTCGAAGGGACAGGGACTTCCAAAAACATTCAGTACTTC

J gene: TRBJ1-6
CDR3 length: 16
clone size: .
D gene: .
V gene: TRBV18
CDR3 protein: CASSPTERRPNSPLHF
CDR3 DNA: TGTGCCAGCTCACCTACAGAACGGCGACCTAATTCACCCCTCCACTTT

J gene: TRBJ2-1
CDR3 length: 15
clone size: .
D gene: TRBD2
V gene: TRBV7-3
CDR3 protein: CASSPQRGAYNEQFF
CDR3 DNA: TGTGCCAGCAGCCCACAGCGGGGGGCTTACAATGAGCAGTTCTTC

J gene: TRBJ1-6
CDR3 length: 16
clone size: .
D gene: TRBD1
V gene: TRBV9
CDR3 protein: CASSVDGFWDRGHLHF
CDR3 DNA: TGTGCCAGCAGCGTAGACGGTTTTTGGGACAGGGGACACCTCCACTTT

J gene: TRBJ1-5
CDR3 length: 14
clone size: .
D gene: .
V gene: TRBV6-5
CDR3 protein: CASSSGERNQPQHF
CDR3 DNA: TGTGCCAGCAGTTCCGGGGAACGCAATCAGCCCCAGCATTTT

J gene: TRBJ2-7
CDR3 length: 16
clone size: .
D gene: .
V gene: TRBV7-2
CDR3 protein: CASSFLKRAGTYEQYF
CDR3 DNA: TGTGCCAGCAGCTTCCTGAAACGGGCAGGGACCTACGAGCAGTACTTC

J gene: TRBJ2-7
CDR3 length: 16
clone size: .
D gene: TRBD2
V gene: TRBV27
CDR3 protein: CASSLSPLAGAYEQYF
CDR3 DNA: TGTGCCAGCAGTTTAAGTCCGCTAGCGGGGGCCTACGAGCAGTACTTC

J gene: TRBJ1-1
CDR3 length: 14
clone size: .
D gene: .
V gene: TRBV4-3
CDR3 protein: CASSQGGGLVEAFF
CDR3 DNA: TGCGCCAGCAGCCAGGGCGGGGGCTTAGTGGAAGCTTTCTTT

J gene: TRBJ2-7
CDR3 length: 14
clone size: .
D gene: .
V gene: TRBV7-9
CDR3 protein: CASSVSGRGGEQYF
CDR3 DNA: TGTGCCAGCAGTGTGTCAGGCAGGGGCGGCGAGCAGTACTTC

J gene: TRBJ2-3
CDR3 length: 15
clone size: .
D gene: .
V gene: TRBV6-5
CDR3 protein: CASSYSMSKRDTQYF
CDR3 DNA: TGTGCCAGCAGTTACTCGATGAGTAAGAGAGATACGCAGTATTTT

J gene: TRBJ1-5
CDR3 length: 13
clone size: .
D gene: .
V gene: TRBV11-2
CDR3 protein: CASSLGADQPQHF
CDR3 DNA: TGTGCCAGCAGCTTAGGGGCAGACCAGCCCCAGCATTTT

J gene: TRBJ2-1
CDR3 length: 15
clone size: .
D gene: TRBD2
V gene: TRBV19
CDR3 protein: CASQIAGAQYNEQFF
CDR3 DNA: TGTGCCAGTCAGATAGCGGGGGCCCAGTACAATGAGCAGTTCTTC

J gene: TRBJ2-2
CDR3 length: 13
clone size: .
D gene: .
V gene: TRBV7-2
CDR3 protein: CASSLVGSGELFF
CDR3 DNA: TGTGCCAGCAGCTTAGTGGGGAGCGGGGAGCTGTTTTTT

J gene: TRBJ2-6
CDR3 length: 17
clone size: .
D gene: .
V gene: TRBV19
CDR3 protein: CASSPRRDSSGANVLTF
CDR3 DNA: TGTGCCAGTAGTCCTCGGCGGGACAGTTCTGGGGCCAACGTCCTGACTTTC

J gene: TRBJ1-1
CDR3 length: 12
clone size: .
D gene: .
V gene: TRBV5-1
CDR3 protein: CASSSKNTEAFF
CDR3 DNA: TGCGCCAGCAGCTCTAAGAACACTGAAGCTTTCTTT

J gene: TRBJ1-2
CDR3 length: 11
clone size: .
D gene: .
V gene: TRBV4-1
CDR3 protein: CASSQSLGYTF
CDR3 DNA: TGCGCCAGCAGCCAGTCGTTGGGCTACACCTTC

J gene: TRBJ2-7
CDR3 length: 16
clone size: .
D gene: .
V gene: TRBV5-6
CDR3 protein: CASSSIRRQTPYEQYF
CDR3 DNA: TGTGCCAGCAGCTCCATAAGACGACAGACCCCCTACGAGCAGTACTTC

J gene: TRBJ1-5
CDR3 length: 13
clone size: .
D gene: .
V gene: TRBV12-3/TRBV12-4
CDR3 protein: CASSHGAYQPQHF
CDR3 DNA: TGTGCCAGCAGCCATGGGGCGTATCAGCCCCAGCATTTT

J gene: TRBJ1-4
CDR3 length: 14
clone size: .
D gene: .
V gene: TRBV5-1
CDR3 protein: CASSFGQGSEKLFF
CDR3 DNA: TGCGCCAGCAGCTTCGGCCAGGGATCTGAAAAACTGTTTTTT

J gene: TRBJ1-2
CDR3 length: 12
clone size: .
D gene: .
V gene: TRBV19
CDR3 protein: CASSRSGYGYTF
CDR3 DNA: TGTGCCAGTAGCCGCAGCGGTTATGGCTACACCTTC

J gene: TRBJ1-1
CDR3 length: 13
clone size: .
D gene: .
V gene: TRBV29-1
CDR3 protein: CSSRGGLNTEAFF
CDR3 DNA: TGCAGCTCCCGCGGGGGGTTGAACACTGAAGCTTTCTTT

J gene: TRBJ1-2
CDR3 length: 13
clone size: .
D gene: .
V gene: TRBV5-1
CDR3 protein: CASSLGQLYGYTF
CDR3 DNA: TGCGCCAGCAGCTTGGGACAGCTCTATGGCTACACCTTC

J gene: TRBJ1-6
CDR3 length: 17
clone size: .
D gene: .
V gene: TRBV5-6
CDR3 protein: CASNLQGESSYNSPLHF
CDR3 DNA: TGTGCCAGCAACCTTCAGGGCGAGAGCTCCTATAATTCACCCCTCCACTTT